The 15 T cell receptor beta chains reported below all come from one sample, sequenced in a study of shared T cell receptors in the human thymus. Libraries were prepared by immunoSEQ multiplex PCR; TCRdb keeps only in-frame clonotypes and omits some of them. The sample lists about 380,000 clones; approximately 95% were seen once. Specimen: thymocytes. The origin of the receptors is a human donor.

This sequence joins TRBV30 and TRBJ2-3; 7 bases match TRBD1. V gave up 4 bases and J gave up 2 bases; unmatched junction bases: 6. CDR3 length equals 14 residues. Germline values: CDR1 GTSNPN, CDR2 SVGIG (reference sequence). The CDR3 region is CAWTGQRSTDTQYF. As DNA, the CDR3 is TGTGCCTGGACGGGACAGAGGTCCACAGATACGCAGTATTTT.

CDR3 in amino acids: CASSPHLASSYNEQFF. The CDR3 DNA follows: TGTGCCAGCAGTCCTCATCTAGCGAGCTCCTACAATGAGCAGTTCTTC. V is TRBV6-4 and J is TRBJ2-1; weak D call: TRBD2 (6 bases). There are 16 residues in the CDR3. Trimming pared 5 bases from V and 0 bases from J, leaving 14 bases between. The germline V gene has CDR1 MRHNA and CDR2 SNTAGT.

The V call is TRBV14, the J call TRBJ2-7; possibly TRBD1 for D (5 bases). The CDR3 consists of 17 residues. Germline-derived CDR1 and CDR2 are SGHDN and FVKESK. V lost 4 bases to trimming and J lost 5 bases, with 24 bases between them. The CDR3 DNA is TGTGCCAGCAGCCCCCAGGGTACCGATCTCCCCTACCACGAGCAGTACTTC. Amino acid sequence: CASSPQGTDLPYHEQYF. Based on the CDR3 plus reference TRBV14 and TRBJ2-7, the full variable domain is EAGVTQFPSHSVIEKGQTVTLRCDPISGHDNLYWYRRVMGKEIKFLLHFVKESKQDESGMPNNRFLAERTGGTYSTLKVQPAELEDSGVYFCASSPQGTDLPYHEQYFGPGTRLTVT.

J is TRBJ2-7 and V is TRBV29-1, with D tentatively TRBD1 (10 bases). This CDR3 has 17 amino acids. Germline CDR1 is SQVTM and CDR2 is ANQGSEA. Trimming took 6 bases from V and 7 from J, leaving 31 bases between them. CDR3 sequence reads: CSVRGTGEGSGRSEQYF. The DNA for the CDR3 is TGCAGCGTCCGTGGGACAGGGGAGGGCAGCGGGAGGTCTGAGCAGTACTTC.

This chain connects TRBV27 to TRBJ1-4; 8 positions match TRBD1. This CDR3 comprises 18 residues. J gave up 0 bases and V 5 bases, and 11 bases lay outside the gene matches. Germline CDR1 reads MNHEY; CDR2 reads SMNVEV (reference sequence). The CDR3 DNA sequence: TGTGCCAGCAGTAGACAGGGGAGAGGGTGGGCAACTAATGAAAAACTGTTTTTT. It specifies CASSRQGRGWATNEKLFF.

The chain is built from TRBV2 and TRBJ1-1, with a weak D call TRBD1 (6 bases). Germline V CDR1 and CDR2: SNHLY, FYNNEI. V dropped 5 bases and J dropped 4 bases, with 17 bases sitting between them. The CDR3 extends over 15 amino acids. CDR3 coding DNA: TGTGCCAGCAGTAACCAGAGACAGGCCGTCACTGAAGCTTTCTTT. This sequence encodes CASSNQRQAVTEAFF.

The chain links TRBV4-1 to TRBJ2-2; 14 nucleotides agree with TRBD2. Germline CDR1 is MGHRA and CDR2 is YSYEKL. This CDR3 comprises 16 residues. Trimming took 4 bases from V and 7 from J; bases not matched to a gene: 5. CDR3 nucleotide sequence: TGCGCCAGCAGCCCGAGACTAGCGGGAGGGGGCGGGGAGCTGTTTTTT. Amino acids: CASSPRLAGGGGELFF.

The rearrangement uses TRBV14 and TRBJ2-7; 8 nucleotides match TRBD1. The CDR3 is made up of 13 amino acids. Trimming took 4 bases from V and 3 from J; bases not matched to a gene: 2. CDR1 is SGHDN and CDR2 is FVKESK in the germline V gene. DNA of the CDR3: TGTGCCAGCAGCCGGGACAGGAGCTACGAGCAGTACTTC. This encodes CASSRDRSYEQYF.

The gene calls are TRBV28 and TRBJ2-3, with D tentatively TRBD1 or TRBD2 (5 bases each). The germline V gene has CDR1 MDHEN and CDR2 SYDVKM. The V gene lost 4 bases and the J gene lost 4 bases, with 15 bases spanning the gap. This CDR3 has 15 residues. CDR3 sequence: CASSCGQGRADTQYF. CDR3 nucleotide sequence: TGTGCCAGCAGTTGCGGGCAGGGAAGAGCAGATACGCAGTATTTT.

The chain employs TRBV11-2 and TRBJ2-7, with 10 positions matching TRBD2. V lost 5 bases, J lost 1 base, and 14 bases stayed unmatched. This CDR3 spans 18 amino acids. In germline, CDR1 is SGHAT, CDR2 FQNNGV. The CDR3 loop reads CASSPEDRSSGRSYEQYF. The CDR3 DNA is TGTGCCAGCAGCCCAGAAGACAGGTCTAGCGGGAGATCCTACGAGCAGTACTTC.

J is TRBJ2-1 and V is TRBV10-3; perhaps TRBD2 as D (6 bases). The CDR3 contains 18 residues. Trimming shortened V by 4 bases and J by 3 bases, and 22 bases separated the two germline ends. Germline V lookup: CDR1 ENHRY, CDR2 SYGVKD. CDR3 nucleotides: TGTGCCATCAGTGGGCACCAAGGGCCTAGCGTATACTACAATGAGCAGTTCTTC. Translated, it gives CAISGHQGPSVYYNEQFF.

V gene TRBV28 combines with J gene TRBJ1-4; 9 bases line up with TRBD1. V shed 5 bases, J shed 0 bases, and the junction held 7 bases outside the gene matches. CDR1 is MDHEN, CDR2 SYDVKM, per germline. This CDR3 is 17 amino acids long. CDR3 in amino acids: CASSPRTGDATNEKLFF. CDR3 bases: TGTGCCAGCAGTCCCCGGACAGGGGACGCAACTAATGAAAAACTGTTTTTT.

This sequence joins TRBV18 and TRBJ1-5, with no clear D. Per the germline V gene, CDR1 is KGHSH and CDR2 is LQKENI. The CDR3 contains 14 residues. The V and J ends lost 3 bases and 4 bases respectively, with 10 bases between them. CDR3 coding DNA: TGTGCCAGCTCACCTCCCGGCCCGAATCAGCCCCAGCATTTT. Translated, it gives CASSPPGPNQPQHF.

To note about this clone: A read error may account for a junction end that differs from germline. The chain has TRBV15 and TRBJ2-7, with TRBD1 matching 11 bases. There are 17 residues in the CDR3. Germline values: CDR1 LNHNV, CDR2 YYDKDF (reference sequence). Here the CDR3 reads CATSGESGTGGSYEQYF. The CDR3, as DNA: TGTGCCACCAGCGGAGAATCCGGGACAGGGGGCTCCTACGAGCAGTACTTC.

The rearrangement links TRBV5-1 to TRBJ2-1; 13 bases are a match to TRBD2. CDR3 length equals 14 residues. Germline values: CDR1 SGHRS, CDR2 YFSETQ. The ends lost 4 bases at V and 9 bases at J; junction bases unmatched: 4. CDR3 bases: TGCGCCAGCAGCCAGGGACTAGCGGGAATTGAGCAGTTCTTC. It encodes CASSQGLAGIEQFF.